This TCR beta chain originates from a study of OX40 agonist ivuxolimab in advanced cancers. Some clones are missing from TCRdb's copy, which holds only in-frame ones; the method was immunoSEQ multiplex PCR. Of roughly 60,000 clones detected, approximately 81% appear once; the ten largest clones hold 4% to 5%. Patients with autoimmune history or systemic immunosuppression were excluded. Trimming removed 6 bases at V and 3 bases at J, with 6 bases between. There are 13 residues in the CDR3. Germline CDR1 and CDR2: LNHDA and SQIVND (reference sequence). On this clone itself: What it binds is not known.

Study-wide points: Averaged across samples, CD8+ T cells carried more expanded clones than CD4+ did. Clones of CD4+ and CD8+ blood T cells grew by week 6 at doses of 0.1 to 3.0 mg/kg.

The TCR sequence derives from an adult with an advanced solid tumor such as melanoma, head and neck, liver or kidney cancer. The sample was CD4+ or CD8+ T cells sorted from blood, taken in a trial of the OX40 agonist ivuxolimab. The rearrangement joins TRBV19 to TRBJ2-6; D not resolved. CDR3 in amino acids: CASRLGGANVLTF. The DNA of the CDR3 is TGTGCCAGTAGACTGGGTGGGGCCAACGTCCTGACTTTC. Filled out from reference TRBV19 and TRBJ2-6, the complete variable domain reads DGGITQSPKYLFRKEGQNVTLSCEQNLNHDAMYWYRQDPGQGLRLIYYSQIVNDFQKGDIAEGYSVSREKKESFPLTVTSAQKNPTAFYLCASRLGGANVLTFGAGSRLTVL.